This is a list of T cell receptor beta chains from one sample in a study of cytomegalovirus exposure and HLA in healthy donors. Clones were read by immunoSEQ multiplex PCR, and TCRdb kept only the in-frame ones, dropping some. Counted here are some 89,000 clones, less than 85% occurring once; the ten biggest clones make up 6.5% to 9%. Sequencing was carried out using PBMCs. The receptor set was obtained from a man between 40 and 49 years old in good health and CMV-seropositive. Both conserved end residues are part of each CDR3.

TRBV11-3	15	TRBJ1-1	CASSPPAGGLGEAFF
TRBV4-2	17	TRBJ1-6	CASSPDGRQGVNSPLHF
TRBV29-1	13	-	CSVGTSGAYEQYF
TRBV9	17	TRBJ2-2	CASKPGLAGVGTGELFF
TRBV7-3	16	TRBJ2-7	CASSLTPSAGVDEQYF
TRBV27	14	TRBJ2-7	CASRPPGLRHEQYF
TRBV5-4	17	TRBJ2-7	CASSLKSGGLSSYEQYF
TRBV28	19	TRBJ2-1	CASCPLAGGKASYYNEQFF
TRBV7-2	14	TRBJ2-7	CASSLDGRAYEQYF
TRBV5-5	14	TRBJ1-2	CASSLRGSNYGYTF